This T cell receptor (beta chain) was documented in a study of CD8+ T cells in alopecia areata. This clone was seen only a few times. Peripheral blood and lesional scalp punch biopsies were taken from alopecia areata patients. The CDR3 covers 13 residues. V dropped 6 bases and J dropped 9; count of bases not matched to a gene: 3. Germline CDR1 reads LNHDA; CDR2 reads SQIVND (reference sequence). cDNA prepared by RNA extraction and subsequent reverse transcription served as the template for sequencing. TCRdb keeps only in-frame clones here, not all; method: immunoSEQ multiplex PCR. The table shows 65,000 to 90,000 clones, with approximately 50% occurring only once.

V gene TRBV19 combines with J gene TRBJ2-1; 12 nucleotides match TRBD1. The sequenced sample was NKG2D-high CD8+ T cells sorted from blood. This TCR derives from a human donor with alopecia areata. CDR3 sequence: CASRGTGGVEQFF. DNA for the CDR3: TGTGCCAGTAGGGGGACAGGGGGCGTTGAGCAGTTCTTC.